This T cell receptor (beta chain) is from a study of Tregs in tolerant kidney transplant recipients. Across the study: Related graft donors supplied nonmyeloablative bone marrow transplants, and mixed chimerism was transient.

CD4+CD25+CD127- Tregs, CD4+CD25- non-Tregs, CD4 and CD8 cells were sorted. The study, taken as a whole, reports: Activated donor B cell expansion appeared to reveal the most relevant donor-specific TCRbeta repertoire. This study did not directly address biological reproducibility.

The table came from immunoSEQ multiplex PCR; TCRdb's copy has only in-frame clones and leaves some out. The sample has roughly 69,000 clones, about 98% seen once. As for this clone: Its target is not known.

This clonotype was obtained from a human donor who received a combined kidney and bone marrow transplant. The starting material was Tregs from blood, obtained before the transplant.

The CDR3 loop reads CASSSRDRRITGELFF. CDR3 sequence (DNA): TGTGCCAGCAGCTCAAGGGACAGGAGGATAACCGGGGAGCTGTTTTTT. V is TRBV11-3 and J is TRBJ2-2; 8 nucleotides align to TRBD1. Germline V gives CDR1 SGHNT, CDR2 YENEEA. V gave up 4 bases and J gave up 5 bases; unmatched junction bases: 9. The CDR3 contains 16 residues.